This T cell receptor beta chain was captured by sequencing in a study of cytomegalovirus exposure and HLA in healthy donors. In the PCR, 60 Vbeta and 13 Jbeta primers were used. Data came from immunoSEQ multiplex PCR; TCRdb stores just in-frame clones and leaves some out. The sample has around 140,000 clones, around 80% seen once. The CDR3 extends over 14 amino acids. V trimming: 8 bases; J trimming: 2 bases; junction bases outside the gene matches: 4. The germline gives CDR1 MNHNY, CDR2 SVGAGI (reference sequence). The source material was PBMCs. The sequence derives from a man between 18 and 35 years old in good health and CMV-seropositive. The chain combines TRBV6-6 with TRBJ2-2, with 8 bases aligning to TRBD1. This CDR3 is CASGGQENTGELFF. The CDR3 DNA reads TGTGCCAGCGGGGGACAGGAAAACACCGGGGAGCTGTTTTTT.